One and the same sample provided the 27 T cell receptor beta chains below, sequenced in a study of CD8 T cells in ankylosing spondylitis. TCRdb ran MiXCR on the 5' RACE reads and lists one entry per CDR3 protein. The sample contains 150,000 to 200,000 distinct CDR3 sequences, 10% to 15% of which appear only once. Input material: blood, either unsorted or a sorted T cell fraction (not recorded which). The receptors come from a female donor with ankylosing spondylitis or in good health (not recorded which).

The chain employs TRBV7-2 and TRBJ2-6; D may correspond to TRBD1 or TRBD2 (5 bases each). Germline lookup yields CDR1 SGHTA and CDR2 FQGNSA. Trimming removed 1 base from V and 0 bases from J, with 10 bases in between. This CDR3 is built from 17 residues. CDR3 loop: CASSLGDVFSGANVLTF. DNA of the CDR3: TGTGCCAGCAGCTTAGGGGACGTCTTCTCTGGGGCCAACGTCCTGACTTTC.

To note about this clonotype: A much more abundant neighbour one base away suggests this may be a read error. V is TRBV12-3 or TRBV12-4 and J is TRBJ2-1; D ambiguous. The length of the CDR3 is 13 residues. Here the CDR3 DNA reads TGTGCCAGCAGTCTAAACCACAACAATGAGCAGCTCTTC. Its translation: CASSLNHNNEQLF.

The chain combines TRBV6-5 with TRBJ2-3; D may be TRBD2 (5 bases). Germline-derived CDR1 and CDR2 are MNHEY and SVGAGI. This CDR3 is built from 14 residues. The ends were cut back, 3 bases at V and 4 bases at J, with 11 bases in the middle. CDR3 DNA sequence: TGTGCCAGCAGTTATAACGGGGTAGCAGATACGCAGTATTTT. It codes for CASSYNGVADTQYF.

This chain connects TRBV6-5 to TRBJ2-7; D is unresolved. This CDR3 is 12 amino acids long. V gave up 6 bases and J gave up 5 bases, with 11 bases separating them. Germline lookup yields CDR1 MNHEY and CDR2 SVGAGI. CDR3 DNA sequence: TGTGCCAGCAGCCCGGACCTCGACGAGCAGTACTTC. This encodes CASSPDLDEQYF.

At least ten counts were recorded for this clonotype. The chain uses TRBV24-1 and TRBJ2-1; TRBD1 aligns across 9 bases. With V trimmed by 3 bases and J by 8 bases, 4 bases remained unmatched. The CDR3 has 14 residues. The germline V gene encodes CDR1 KGHDR and CDR2 SFDVKD. CDR3 nucleotides: TGTGCCACCAGTGATGCTCGACAGGGGGATGAGCAGTTCTTC. Translation gives CATSDARQGDEQFF.

The V gene is TRBV6-2 or TRBV6-3, the J gene TRBJ1-2; D is unresolved. Germline V gene sequence: CDR1 MNHEY, CDR2 SVGEGT. The CDR3 is 12 amino acids. The V and J ends lost 9 bases and 4 bases respectively, with 12 bases between them. CDR3 bases: TGTGCCAGTTGGAGGCCGTCCTATGGCTACACCTTC. It encodes CASWRPSYGYTF.

This clonotype was seen a single time. This could be a read error, since a much larger clone is one nucleotide away. The rearrangement joins TRBV29-1 to TRBJ1-4, with a weak D call TRBD1 (5 bases). The CDR3 has 14 residues. CDR1 is SQVTM and CDR2 is ANQGSEA in the germline V gene. The CDR3 DNA follows: TGCAGCGCCCGAGTCGGGGCAACTAATGGAAAACTGTTTTTT. This gives the protein CSARVGATNGKLFF.

This clonotype was counted at least ten times. The gene calls are TRBV3-1 and TRBJ2-5; D remains ambiguous. V was shortened by 4 bases and J by 4 bases, with 19 bases between the two germline ends. This CDR3 contains 16 residues. Looked up from germline, CDR1 is LGHDT and CDR2 is YNNKEL (reference sequence). The CDR3 DNA sequence: TGTGCCAGCAGCCGCAACATACCTTCCTTGGGAGAGACCCAGTACTTC. Translated, it gives CASSRNIPSLGETQYF.

This clonotype has ten or more counts. This chain connects TRBV10-3 to TRBJ2-2; D is uncertain. This CDR3 has 16 amino acids. Trimming removed 3 bases from V and 4 bases from J, with 15 bases in between. CDR1 and CDR2 from the germline V gene are ENHRY and SYGVKD. This CDR3 reads CAISDWPTVGTGELFF. The CDR3 DNA follows: TGTGCCATCAGTGACTGGCCTACGGTAGGCACCGGGGAGCTGTTTTTT.

This clonotype has ten or more counts. This chain uses TRBV5-1 with TRBJ2-7; D is perhaps TRBD1 (5 bases). Trimming removed 1 base from V and 0 bases from J, with 11 bases in between. The CDR3 loop spans 15 amino acids. Germline V CDR1 and CDR2: SGHRS, YFSETQ. This CDR3 is CASSLQGVSSYEQYF. The CDR3 DNA reads as TGCGCCAGCAGCTTGCAGGGTGTGAGCTCCTACGAGCAGTACTTC. Full variable domain (outside the CDR3, taken from reference TRBV5-1 and TRBJ2-7): KAGVTQTPRYLIKTRGQQVTLSCSPISGHRSVSWYQQTPGQGLQFLFEYFSETQRNKGNFPGRFSGRQFSNSRSEMNVSTLELGDSALYLCASSLQGVSSYEQYFGPGTRLTVT.

This clonotype came up many times. This sequence joins TRBV9 and TRBJ2-1; a weak D match, TRBD1 (6 bases). This CDR3 region has 16 residues. Trimming shortened V by 0 bases and J by 3 bases, and 13 bases separated the two germline ends. Germline V gives CDR1 SGDLS, CDR2 YYNGEE. The CDR3 is CASSVGTAWGYNEQFF. CDR3 coding DNA: TGTGCCAGCAGCGTAGGGACAGCCTGGGGCTACAATGAGCAGTTCTTC.

This clonotype has a count of ten or more. V and J are TRBV28 and TRBJ1-6; D remains ambiguous. This CDR3 spans 15 amino acids. Trimming took 2 bases from V and 6 from J, leaving 11 bases between them. Germline loops: CDR1 MDHEN, CDR2 SYDVKM. CDR3 sequence (DNA): TGTGCCAGCAGTTTAGTTCTGGGCGTTAATTCACCCCTCCACTTT. Residues: CASSLVLGVNSPLHF.

This sequence joins TRBV11-2 and TRBJ2-5, with D uncertain. Trimming took off 2 bases at V and 1 base at J, with 17 bases between the two ends. The CDR3 is made up of 17 amino acids. From germline, CDR1 is SGHAT and CDR2 FQNNGV. The CDR3 reads CASSLHQPPQIQETQYF. The CDR3 DNA is TGTGCCAGCAGCTTACACCAGCCACCTCAAATCCAAGAGACCCAGTACTTC.

This clonotype was seen a handful of times. The chain combines TRBV4-3 with TRBJ2-7, with 9 positions matching TRBD2. This CDR3 has 18 residues. V lost 0 bases and J lost 2; bases outside the gene matches: 11. The germline gives CDR1 LGHNA, CDR2 YSLEER. As DNA, the CDR3 is TGCGCCAGCAGCCAAGAATACCTCAGCGGGAGGAGGCCCTACGAGCAGTACTTC. Encoded protein: CASSQEYLSGRRPYEQYF.

The table lists this clonotype with many counts. The J gene is TRBJ2-1, the V gene TRBV7-9, with D possibly matching TRBD2 (6 bases). CDR3 length equals 14 residues. CDR1 is SEHNR, CDR2 FQNEAQ, per germline (reference sequence). Trimming shortened V by 4 bases and J by 9 bases, and 16 bases separated the two germline ends. The DNA of the CDR3 is TGTGCCAGCAGCTCAACTAGCCCGGGAGTTGAGCAGTTCTTC. Its protein product is CASSSTSPGVEQFF.

Details on this clonotype: A much more abundant neighbour one base away suggests this may be a read error. The V gene is TRBV7-2, the J gene TRBJ2-2; 10 nucleotides agree with TRBD1. This CDR3 is 17 amino acids long. Germline CDR1 and CDR2: SGHTA and FQGNSA. The CDR3 loop is CASSPLGPGQGTGKLFF. The DNA for the CDR3 is TGTGCCAGCAGCCCCCTAGGTCCGGGACAGGGGACCGGGAAGCTGTTTTTT.

This chain links TRBV29-1 with TRBJ2-2; unclear D gene. CDR1 is SQVTM, CDR2 ANQGSEA, per germline. This CDR3 is built from 13 residues. Deletions cut 3 bases from V and 4 bases from J, with 9 bases between. DNA of the CDR3: TGCAGCGTTGATGGTGGCAGCACCGGGGAGCTGTTTTTT. This translates into CSVDGGSTGELFF.

CDR3 region: CASSQDSGPNEQFF. CDR3 nucleotide sequence: TGCGCCAGCAGCCAAGATTCGGGACCCAATGAGCAGTTCTTC. The chain recombines TRBV4-1 with TRBJ2-1; D assignment may be TRBD1 or TRBD2 (5 bases each). Germline CDR1 MGHRA, CDR2 YSYEKL. The CDR3 covers 14 residues. V was pared by 0 bases and J by 6 bases, with 9 bases between.

This clonotype occurred a few times. V and J are TRBV19 and TRBJ1-5, with a possible D match to TRBD1 (6 bases). The CDR3 runs to 16 residues. The V end lost 7 bases, the J end lost 6 bases, and 22 bases lay between the germline ends. Germline assignment: CDR1 LNHDA and CDR2 SQIVND (reference sequence). This CDR3 is CASTAGQTIGGQPQHF. The CDR3, as DNA: TGTGCCAGTACCGCGGGGCAGACAATAGGGGGTCAGCCCCAGCATTTT.

V usage is TRBV20-1 and J usage is TRBJ2-1; 10 bases are a match to TRBD2. This CDR3 comprises 13 residues. V shed 3 bases, J shed 9 bases, and the junction held 5 bases outside the gene matches. Germline CDR1 DFQATT, CDR2 SNEGSKA (reference sequence). The CDR3 DNA is TGCAGTGCTAGGAGCGGGAGGGCAAGTGAGCAGTTCTTC. Residues: CSARSGRASEQFF.

Ten or more counts support this clonotype. The chain combines TRBV7-3 with TRBJ1-1, with D hard to call. The CDR3 runs 13 residues. V dropped 5 bases and J dropped 0 bases, with 7 bases sitting between them. The germline gives CDR1 SGHTA, CDR2 FQGTGA. This CDR3 is CASSATVNTEAFF. The CDR3, as DNA: TGTGCCAGCAGCGCCACAGTGAACACTGAAGCTTTCTTT.

This clonotype appeared many times. The chain uses TRBV12-3 or TRBV12-4 and TRBJ1-5; D remains ambiguous. The CDR3 runs to 14 residues. V was shortened by 10 bases and J by 2 bases, with 15 bases between the two germline ends. The CDR3 DNA reads as TGTGCCACCTCCTCTACGGGCGGCAATCAGCCCCAGCATTTT. Protein sequence: CATSSTGGNQPQHF.

This clonotype was found many times. The V gene is TRBV5-1, the J gene TRBJ2-1, with TRBD2 matching over 8 bases. This CDR3 has 14 residues. V gave up 5 bases and J gave up 5 bases; unmatched junction bases: 6. Germline assignment: CDR1 SGHRS and CDR2 YFSETQ. DNA for the CDR3: TGCGCCAGCAGTAGCGGGGAAGGGCACAATGAGCAGTTCTTC. As protein: CASSSGEGHNEQFF.

The chain uses TRBV7-2 and TRBJ1-3; 7 positions agree with TRBD1. Germline CDR1 and CDR2: SGHTA and FQGNSA. This CDR3 spans 16 amino acids. The junction had 11 bases not matched to a gene; V was cut back by 5 bases and J by 4 bases. The CDR3 sequence: CASSPASNRGGNTIYF. The CDR3 DNA sequence: TGTGCCAGCAGCCCGGCCTCCAACAGGGGAGGAAACACCATATATTTT.

The table lists this clonotype with many counts. V is TRBV20-1 and J is TRBJ1-2, with TRBD1 matching 9 bases. Germline-derived CDR1 and CDR2 are DFQATT and SNEGSKA (reference sequence). CDR3 length: 12 amino acids. J lost 4 bases, V lost 6 bases, and 3 bases had no gene match. CDR3 bases: TGCAGTGCCGGGACAGGGCTCTATGGCTACACCTTC. It encodes CSAGTGLYGYTF.

J is TRBJ1-5 and V is TRBV2; 7 bases are shared with TRBD1. V dropped 6 bases and J dropped 2; count of bases not matched to a gene: 10. The V gene's germline CDR1 is SNHLY and CDR2 FYNNEI. This CDR3 has 16 amino acids. CDR3 loop: CASSGGQAIGNQPQHF. In nucleotides, the CDR3 is TGTGCCAGCAGCGGAGGACAGGCTATTGGCAATCAGCCCCAGCATTTT.

This clonotype was seen many times. The genes are TRBV5-1 and TRBJ1-1; D ambiguous. Germline V gene lookup returns CDR1 SGHRS and CDR2 YFSETQ. V lost 3 bases to trimming and J lost 1 base, with 13 bases between them. This CDR3 contains 15 residues. This CDR3 is CASSSTRLGNTEAFF. In DNA, the CDR3 is TGCGCCAGCAGCTCCACTCGACTGGGGAACACTGAAGCTTTCTTT.